This paragraph reports one T cell receptor (beta chain). In the authors' workflow: Estimates of nucleated cell counts were drawn from the amplification of reference gene primers. The method was immunoSEQ multiplex PCR; TCRdb's version includes in-frame clones alone and lacks a portion of them. V and J calls plus clone size are reproduced from that table; the DNA served to infer D and trimming. The table shows over 85,000 clones, with 70% to 90% occurring only once. This CDR3 spans 16 amino acids. The germline gives CDR1 SGHVS, CDR2 FQNEAQ. V was cut by 3 bases and J by 3 bases, with 14 bases left in between. This sample is part of a study of blood T cell repertoires in COVID-19. Looking at the study overall: From T cells, B-cell-depleted T cells, or PBMCs came the material, which was cDNA or gDNA.

The rearrangement uses TRBV7-8 and TRBJ2-2; D is unresolved. The clonotype was recovered from a woman aged 45 to 65 with acute or convalescent COVID-19. The specimen sequenced was peripheral blood. DNA for the CDR3: TGTGCCAGCAGCTTGAGACTGGAGTCTTACACCGGGGAGCTGTTTTTT. It codes for CASSLRLESYTGELFF.